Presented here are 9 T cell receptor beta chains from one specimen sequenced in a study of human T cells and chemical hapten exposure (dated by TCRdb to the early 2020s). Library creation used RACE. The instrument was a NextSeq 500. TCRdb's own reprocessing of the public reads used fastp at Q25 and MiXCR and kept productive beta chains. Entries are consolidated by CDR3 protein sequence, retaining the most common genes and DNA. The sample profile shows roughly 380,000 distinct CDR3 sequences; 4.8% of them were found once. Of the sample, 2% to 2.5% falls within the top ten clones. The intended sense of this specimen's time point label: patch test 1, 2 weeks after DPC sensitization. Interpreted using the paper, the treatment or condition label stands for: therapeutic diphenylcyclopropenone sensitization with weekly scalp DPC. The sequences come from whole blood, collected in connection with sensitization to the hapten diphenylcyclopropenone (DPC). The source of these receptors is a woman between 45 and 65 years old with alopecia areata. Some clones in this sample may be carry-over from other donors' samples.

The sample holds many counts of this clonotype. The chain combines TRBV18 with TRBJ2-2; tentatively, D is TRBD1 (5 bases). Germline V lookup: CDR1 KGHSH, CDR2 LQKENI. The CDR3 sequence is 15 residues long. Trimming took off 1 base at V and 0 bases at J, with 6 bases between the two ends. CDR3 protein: CASSPQQANTGELFF. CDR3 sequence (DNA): TGTGCCAGCTCACCACAACAGGCGAACACCGGGGAGCTGTTTTTT.

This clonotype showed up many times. The CDR3 sequence is CSAPGVGGSGTDTQYF. DNA of the CDR3: TGCAGTGCCCCCGGAGTTGGGGGGTCCGGCACAGATACGCAGTATTTT. The rearrangement uses TRBV20-1 and TRBJ2-3; D possibly corresponds to TRBD2 (6 bases). Per germline, CDR1 DFQATT and CDR2 SNEGSKA (reference sequence). Trimming shortened V by 6 bases and J by 1 base, and 20 bases separated the two germline ends. This CDR3 spans 16 amino acids.

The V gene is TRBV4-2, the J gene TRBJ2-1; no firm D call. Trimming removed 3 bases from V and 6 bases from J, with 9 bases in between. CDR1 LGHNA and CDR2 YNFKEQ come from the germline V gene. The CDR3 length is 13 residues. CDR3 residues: CASSHTSLNEQFF. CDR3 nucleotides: TGTGCCAGCAGCCACACCTCACTCAATGAGCAGTTCTTC.

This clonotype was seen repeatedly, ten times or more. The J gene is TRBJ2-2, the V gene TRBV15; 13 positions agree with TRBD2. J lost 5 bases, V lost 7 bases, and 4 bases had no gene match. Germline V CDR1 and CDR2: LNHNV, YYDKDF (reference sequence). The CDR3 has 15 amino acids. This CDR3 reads CATTVGLAGTGELFF. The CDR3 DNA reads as TGTGCCACCACGGTGGGACTAGCGGGGACCGGGGAGCTGTTTTTT.

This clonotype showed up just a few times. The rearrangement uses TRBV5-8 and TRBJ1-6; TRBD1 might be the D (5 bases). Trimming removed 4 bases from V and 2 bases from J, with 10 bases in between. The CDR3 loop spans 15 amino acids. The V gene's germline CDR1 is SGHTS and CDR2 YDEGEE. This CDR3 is CASSLGEAYNSPLHF. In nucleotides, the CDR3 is TGTGCCAGCAGCCTGGGGGAAGCCTATAATTCACCCCTCCACTTT.

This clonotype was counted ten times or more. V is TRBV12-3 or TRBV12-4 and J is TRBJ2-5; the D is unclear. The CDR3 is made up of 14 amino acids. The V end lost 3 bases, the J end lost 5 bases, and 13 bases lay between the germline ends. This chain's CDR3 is CASSLSPTVETQYF. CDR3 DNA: TGTGCCAGCAGTTTGAGCCCGACTGTTGAGACCCAGTACTTC.

CDR3 sequence reads: CSAGSYEQYF. In DNA form, the CDR3 reads TGCAGTGCTGGATCTTACGAGCAGTACTTC. The chain employs TRBV20-1 and TRBJ2-7, with D hard to call. CDR1 DFQATT and CDR2 SNEGSKA come from the germline V gene (reference sequence). The CDR3 consists of 10 residues. The V and J ends lost 5 bases and 4 bases respectively, with 6 bases between them.

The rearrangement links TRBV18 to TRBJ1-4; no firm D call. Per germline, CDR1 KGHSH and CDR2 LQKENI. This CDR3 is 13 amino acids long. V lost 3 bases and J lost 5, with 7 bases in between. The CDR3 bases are TGTGCCAGCTCACCGAACAGAAATGAAAAACTGTTTTTT. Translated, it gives CASSPNRNEKLFF.

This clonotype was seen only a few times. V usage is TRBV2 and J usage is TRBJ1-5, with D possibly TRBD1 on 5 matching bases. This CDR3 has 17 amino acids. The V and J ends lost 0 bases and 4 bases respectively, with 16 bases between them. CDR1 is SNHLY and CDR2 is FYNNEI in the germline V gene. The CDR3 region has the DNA TGTGCCAGCAGTGAAGCTGGGACTTTACTGGCAAATCAGCCCCAGCATTTT. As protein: CASSEAGTLLANQPQHF.